The present T cell receptor (beta chain) was sequenced within a study of blood T cell repertoires in COVID-19. As for the study in general: PBMCs, B-cell-depleted T cells, or T cells were the source of the cDNA or gDNA that made up the material.

V was clipped by 5 bases and J by 8 bases; unmatched bases: 9. This CDR3 contains 16 residues. Germline values: CDR1 SSHAT, CDR2 FNYEAQ (reference sequence). Per the original methods: Amplification of reference gene primers was used by the study to estimate nucleated cell counts. Clones were read by immunoSEQ multiplex PCR, and TCRdb kept only the in-frame ones, dropping some. Clone size and the V and J calls come from that table; the DNA yielded D and trimming. Here the sample spans approximately 210,000 clones, approximately 80% being singletons. The clonotype was recovered from a man between 60 and 70 years old with COVID-19, enrolled during active disease. Material for sequencing was peripheral blood. The chain uses TRBV7-7 and TRBJ2-3; 14 bases line up with TRBD2. The CDR3 nucleotides are TGTGCCAGCAGCCCGGGACTAGCGGGAGTAGGGGGTACGCAGTATTTT. It translates to CASSPGLAGVGGTQYF.